This T cell receptor (beta chain) appears in the sequencing data of a study of control samples from healthy donors and cancer patients. This table comes from immunoSEQ multiplex PCR, and its TCRdb copy is limited to in-frame clones, with some not included. Counted here are around 75,000 clones, 85% to 95% occurring once; the ten biggest clones make up 5% to 6.5%. The V and J ends lost 4 bases and 3 bases respectively, with 10 bases between them. CDR1 KGHDR and CDR2 SFDVKD come from the germline V gene. The CDR3 runs 14 residues. Sequenced: blood. V gene TRBV24-1 combines with J gene TRBJ2-3; possibly TRBD1 for D (6 bases). The TCR sequence derives from a woman aged 55 to 70 in good health. CDR3 in DNA: TGTGCCACCAGTGAGAACCAGGGGACAGATACGCAGTATTTT. Its translation: CATSENQGTDTQYF.